What follows are 12 T cell receptor beta chains derived from one specimen sequenced in a study of blood T cell repertoires in COVID-19. Libraries were prepared by immunoSEQ multiplex PCR; TCRdb keeps only in-frame clonotypes and omits some of them. Here the sample spans roughly 100,000 clones, about 90% being singletons. Sequencing was done on a sample of peripheral blood. The receptor source for this set is a human donor in a cohort sampled during active COVID-19.

CDR3 in amino acids: CASSQPYRGYSGNTIYF. Written as DNA, the CDR3 is TGTGCCAGCAGCCAACCGTACAGGGGATACTCTGGAAACACCATATATTTT. The rearrangement joins TRBV4-2 to TRBJ1-3; 7 bases match TRBD1. With V trimmed by 2 bases and J by 0 bases, 7 bases remained unmatched. The CDR3 sequence is 17 residues long. The germline gives CDR1 LGHNA, CDR2 YNFKEQ.

V is TRBV6-6 and J is TRBJ2-1; possibly TRBD1 for D (7 bases). The CDR3 is 13 residues long. Germline assignment: CDR1 MNHNY and CDR2 SVGAGI (reference sequence). V lost 6 bases, J lost 8 bases, and 14 bases lay in between. CDR3 residues: CASSYDREDEQFF. CDR3 in DNA: TGTGCCAGCAGCTACGACAGGGAGGATGAGCAGTTCTTC.

This clone showed up just once. The rearrangement joins TRBV28 to TRBJ2-7; 8 bases align to TRBD2. The CDR3 contains 14 residues. The germline CDR1 and CDR2 sequences are MDHEN and SYDVKM. V trimming: 5 bases; J trimming: 3 bases; junction bases outside the gene matches: 6. The CDR3 spells CASSVPSGSYEQYF. The CDR3 DNA reads TGTGCCAGCAGTGTTCCCAGCGGGAGCTACGAGCAGTACTTC.

DNA of the CDR3: TGTGCCAGCAGTCCACAGGGAACCCAAGAGACCCAGTACTTC. Protein product: CASSPQGTQETQYF. This rearrangement joins TRBV2 to TRBJ2-5; possible D gene TRBD1, 6 bases. V lost 5 bases and J 1 base, leaving 11 bases between the germline ends. CDR3 length equals 14 residues. Germline-derived CDR1 and CDR2 are SNHLY and FYNNEI.

Written as DNA, the CDR3 is TGTGCCAGCAGCGTAGCCCAGTCGGACACCTCCTACAATGAGCAGTTCTTC. It translates to CASSVAQSDTSYNEQFF. This rearrangement joins TRBV9 to TRBJ2-1, with a tentative D call TRBD1 (5 bases). The V gene lost 0 bases and the J gene lost 0 bases, with 13 bases spanning the gap. The V gene's germline CDR1 is SGDLS and CDR2 YYNGEE. The CDR3 has 17 amino acids.

This chain connects TRBV7-9 to TRBJ1-1, with 10 bases matching TRBD1. The CDR3 has 15 amino acids. CDR1 is SEHNR and CDR2 is FQNEAQ in the germline V gene (reference sequence). The trim removed 5 bases at V and 11 bases at J, leaving 14 bases unmatched. CDR3 region: CASSALVRTGGNAFF. The CDR3 coding sequence is TGTGCCAGCAGCGCCCTAGTTAGGACAGGGGGTAATGCTTTCTTT.

CDR3 bases: TGTGCCAGTAGTACACAGGTAACCTCTGGAAACACCATATATTTT. The encoded protein is CASSTQVTSGNTIYF. The chain couples TRBV19 to TRBJ1-3, with D possibly being TRBD1 (5 bases). The ends were cut back, 4 bases at V and 0 bases at J, with 10 bases in the middle. The CDR3 totals 15 residues. In germline, CDR1 is LNHDA, CDR2 SQIVND (reference sequence).

The chain has TRBV7-2 and TRBJ2-7; perhaps TRBD2 as D (6 bases). The germline V gene encodes CDR1 SGHTA and CDR2 FQGNSA. The CDR3 loop spans 15 amino acids. The germline V and J ends were trimmed by 1 base and 0 bases, with 10 bases remaining between them. The CDR3 DNA sequence: TGTGCCAGCAGCTTAGAGTGGCGGGGCTCCTACGAGCAGTACTTC. This codes for CASSLEWRGSYEQYF. Together with reference TRBV7-2 and TRBJ2-7, the CDR3 gives the full variable domain: GAGVSQSPSNKVTEKGKDVELRCDPISGHTALYWYRQSLGQGLEFLIYFQGNSAPDKSGLPSDRFSAERTGGSVSTLTIQRTQQEDSAVYLCASSLEWRGSYEQYFGPGTRLTVT.

The V and J genes are TRBV5-1 and TRBJ2-3; the D is unclear. Germline CDR1 and CDR2: SGHRS and YFSETQ. The ends were cut back, 0 bases at V and 6 bases at J, with 17 bases in the middle. CDR3 length: 16 residues. CDR3 protein: CASSLDVGRPADTQYF. The CDR3 DNA reads as TGCGCCAGCAGCTTGGATGTCGGCCGGCCAGCGGATACGCAGTATTTT.

V gene TRBV13 combines with J gene TRBJ2-1, with D tentatively TRBD1 (5 bases). The CDR3 is 21 residues long. With 2 bases removed from V and 0 bases from J, the gap between germline ends came to 26 bases. The germline gives CDR1 PRHDT, CDR2 FYEKMQ (reference sequence). The CDR3 DNA sequence: TGTGCCAGCAGCTTACAGTCCTTGCAGGGTCAGACTTTGAGCTCCTACAATGAGCAGTTCTTC. Translated: CASSLQSLQGQTLSSYNEQFF.

V usage is TRBV28 and J usage is TRBJ1-5; TRBD1 matches at 9 bases. The CDR3 is 16 residues long. V shed 2 bases and J 4 bases; nucleotides not matched to a gene: 6. CDR1 and CDR2 (germline): MDHEN, SYDVKM. CDR3 sequence (DNA): TGTGCCAGCAGTTTAGGAGTCGGGACAGGGAATCAGCCCCAGCATTTT. Its translation: CASSLGVGTGNQPQHF.

This chain uses TRBV11-2 with TRBJ1-4; D is possibly TRBD1 (5 bases). V dropped 3 bases and J dropped 1 base, with 9 bases sitting between them. The CDR3 totals 15 residues. Germline CDR1 and CDR2: SGHAT and FQNNGV. CDR3 sequence (DNA): TGTGCCAGCAGCTTCATTCAGGGAACTAATGAAAAACTGTTTTTT. This sequence encodes CASSFIQGTNEKLFF.